This T cell receptor (beta chain) was observed in a study of long-term antiretroviral therapy in people with HIV. All participants with HIV were treated in the United States. The immunoSEQ assay was v3.0, run at survey level. Sequenced by immunoSEQ multiplex PCR; TCRdb stores in-frame clones only, minus some. This table has 45,000 or so clones, over 90% appearing once. Turning to this clone: Its antigen is still unknown.

Study-level points and caveats: Collection of the blood, which took place between about 2004 and 2018, possibly occurred under older ART regimens. Clones that had undergone expansion before ART dominated the repertoire at all time points. Investigators report no available data on ART adherence, viral resistance or therapy changes.

The sequence was collected from a woman in her forties or fifties with HIV. This specimen was unsorted PBMCs, taken 3.7 years after starting antiretroviral therapy.

CDR3 loop: CASSWGTDYGYTF. As DNA, the CDR3 is TGTGCCAGCAGCTGGGGGACAGACTATGGCTACACCTTC. The gene calls are TRBV7-2 and TRBJ1-2, with TRBD1 matching 7 bases. There are 13 residues in the CDR3. Germline CDR1 and CDR2: SGHTA and FQGNSA. The trim removed 4 bases at V and 3 bases at J, leaving 2 bases unmatched.